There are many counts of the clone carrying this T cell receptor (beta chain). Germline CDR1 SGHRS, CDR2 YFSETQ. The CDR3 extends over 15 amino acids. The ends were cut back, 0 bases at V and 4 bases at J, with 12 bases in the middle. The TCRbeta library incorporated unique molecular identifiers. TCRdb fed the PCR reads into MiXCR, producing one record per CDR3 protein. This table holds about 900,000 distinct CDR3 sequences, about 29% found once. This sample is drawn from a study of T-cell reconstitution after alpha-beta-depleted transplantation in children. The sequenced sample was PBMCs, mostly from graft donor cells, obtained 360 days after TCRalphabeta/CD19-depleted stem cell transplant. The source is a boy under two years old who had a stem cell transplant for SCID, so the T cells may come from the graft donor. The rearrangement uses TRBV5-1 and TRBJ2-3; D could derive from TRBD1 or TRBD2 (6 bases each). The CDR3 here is CASSLAGAGADTQYF. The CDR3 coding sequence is TGCGCCAGCAGCTTGGCGGGGGCTGGGGCAGATACGCAGTATTTT.